One and the same sample provided the 9 T cell receptor beta chains below, sequenced in a study of tissue T cells after allogeneic stem cell transplantation. This table comes from immunoSEQ multiplex PCR, and its TCRdb copy is limited to in-frame clones, with some not included. Altogether 500 to 750 clones are present, approximately 70% being singletons, with the ten largest covering about 24%. The material sequenced was stomach tissue, taken at autopsy. The receptors were sampled from a female patient between 40 and 75 years old with steroid-refractory graft-versus-host disease after an allogeneic stem cell transplant. Part of the T cells may come from the graft donor.

CDR3 in DNA: TGTGCCAGCAGCAAAATTTACCTGGACTACAATGAGCAGTTCTTC. Amino acids: CASSKIYLDYNEQFF. V usage is TRBV21-1 and J usage is TRBJ2-1. TRBV21-1 is recorded as a pseudogene. The CDR3 covers 15 residues.

The chain carries TRBV28 and TRBJ1-3, with D unclear. Germline V gene data show CDR1 as MDHEN and CDR2 as SYDVKM. Trimming took off 6 bases at V and 0 bases at J, with 18 bases between the two ends. CDR3 length: 17 amino acids. The CDR3 loop is CASSQWLVVSSGNTIYF. CDR3 in DNA: TGTGCCAGCAGCCAGTGGTTAGTGGTATCCTCTGGAAACACCATATATTTT.

This chain uses TRBV7-9 with TRBJ2-3; 8 nucleotides line up with TRBD1. The V and J ends lost 5 bases and 7 bases, in that order; junction bases with no gene match: 8. This CDR3 region has 14 residues. Per the germline V gene, CDR1 is SEHNR and CDR2 is FQNEAQ (reference sequence). The CDR3 nucleotides are TGTGCCAGCAGCGCCCGGACAGGGAAACATACGCAGTATTTT. Translating it yields CASSARTGKHTQYF.

The chain has TRBV5-6 and TRBJ1-6; 7 positions agree with TRBD1. This CDR3 has 18 residues. Germline CDR1 SGHDT, CDR2 YYEEEE. J gave up 1 base and V 0 bases, and 7 bases lay outside the gene matches. The CDR3, as DNA: TGTGCCAGCAGCTTGGGGCAGGGGGTATGGTCCTATAATTCACCCCTCCACTTT. It codes for CASSLGQGVWSYNSPLHF.

The chain carries TRBV7-2 and TRBJ1-6; D may be TRBD1 (5 bases). The germline gives CDR1 SGHTA, CDR2 FQGNSA. The CDR3 extends over 16 amino acids. V was pared by 2 bases and J by 0 bases, with 8 bases between. The CDR3 region has the DNA TGTGCCAGCAGCTTATGGGGGGACTCCTATAATTCACCCCTCCACTTT. It codes for CASSLWGDSYNSPLHF.

This clone was detected only a few times. The gene calls are TRBV19 and TRBJ1-1; the D gene is possibly TRBD1 (6 bases). In germline, CDR1 is LNHDA, CDR2 SQIVND (reference sequence). The CDR3 loop spans 13 amino acids. V lost 3 bases and J 7 bases, leaving 12 bases between the germline ends. The CDR3 protein is CASSMRPQGEAFF. In DNA, the CDR3 is TGTGCCAGTAGTATGCGACCACAGGGTGAAGCTTTCTTT.

The chain couples TRBV3-1 (or the pseudogene TRBV3-2) to TRBJ2-7; TRBD1 is a possible D gene (6 bases). Germline assignment: CDR1 LGHDT and CDR2 YNNKEL (reference sequence). The CDR3 is made up of 14 amino acids. Trimming took off 4 bases at V and 3 bases at J, with 13 bases between the two ends. CDR3 sequence reads: CASSPRQDNYEQYF. The CDR3 DNA is TGTGCCAGCAGCCCTAGACAGGACAACTACGAGCAGTACTTC.

CDR3 nucleotides: TGTGCCAGCAGCTTCGGGTTTGTTTACGAGCAGTACTTC. It is translated as CASSFGFVYEQYF. The chain joins TRBV7-8 to TRBJ2-7; D ambiguous. With 3 bases removed from V and 4 bases from J, the gap between germline ends came to 10 bases. CDR3 length: 13 amino acids. Germline values: CDR1 SGHVS, CDR2 FQNEAQ.

The chain is built from TRBV7-9 and TRBJ2-3, with TRBD2 identical over 11 bases. Germline values: CDR1 SEHNR, CDR2 FQNEAQ (reference sequence). V lost 5 bases and J lost 3; bases outside the gene matches: 4. The CDR3 sequence is 15 residues long. This CDR3 reads CASSISGRGTDTQYF. CDR3 coding DNA: TGTGCCAGCAGCATTAGCGGGAGGGGAACAGATACGCAGTATTTT.